What follows are 24 T cell receptor beta chains derived from one specimen sequenced in a study of beta chain features in type 1 diabetes. Which antigens these TCRs recognize remains unknown. Of the isolated RNA, all was reverse transcribed, and so the sequenced material was expressed TCRB transcripts. The data were produced by immunoSEQ multiplex PCR, yet TCRdb's version contains in-frame clones alone and is incomplete. The sample consists of 93,000 or so clones, 28% of them appearing once. Study observations and caveats: A moderate, significant TCRB CDR3 shortening appeared in type 1 diabetes across four CD4+ subsets.

Input material: central memory CD4+ T cells from blood. The receptors shown here come from a woman aged 18-29 years with type 1 diabetes.

This clone was counted only a few times. This chain connects TRBV2 to TRBJ2-1; TRBD2 matches 15 bases. The CDR3 is made up of 17 amino acids. Germline V gene sequence: CDR1 SNHLY, CDR2 FYNNEI. V lost 5 bases to trimming and J lost 2 bases; unmatched junction nucleotides: 4. The CDR3 loop is CASSRTSGRAPYNEQFF. Here the CDR3 DNA reads TGTGCCAGCAGTCGGACTAGCGGGAGGGCCCCCTACAATGAGCAGTTCTTC.

The rearrangement joins TRBV6-1 to TRBJ1-5; D is ambiguous. The length of the CDR3 is 13 residues. Germline V gene data show CDR1 as MNHNS and CDR2 as SASEGT. V gave up 8 bases and J gave up 6 bases, with 14 bases separating them. CDR3 sequence (DNA): TGTGCCAGCGGTCCGGTTGAGGGTCAGCCCCAGCATTTT. It codes for CASGPVEGQPQHF.

This chain uses TRBV10-3 with TRBJ2-6; D might be TRBD2 (5 bases). There are 16 residues in the CDR3. V was pared by 8 bases and J by 0 bases, with 14 bases between. The germline gives CDR1 ENHRY, CDR2 SYGVKD. CDR3 sequence (DNA): TGTGCCATCCACGAGGGTTCTCGCTCTGGGGCCAACGTCCTGACTTTC. This sequence encodes CAIHEGSRSGANVLTF.

The genes are TRBV20-1 and TRBJ1-2; no reliable D call. Germline values: CDR1 DFQATT, CDR2 SNEGSKA (reference sequence). V gave up 7 bases and J gave up 7 bases, with 13 bases separating them. The length of the CDR3 is 11 residues. CDR3: CSVLEEGGYTF. As DNA, the CDR3 is TGCAGTGTGCTGGAGGAAGGTGGCTACACCTTC.

The CDR3 sequence is CASSQPGIDRGHANTQYF. In DNA, the CDR3 is TGCGCCAGCAGCCAACCAGGTATCGACAGGGGCCACGCGAATACGCAGTATTTT. This chain connects TRBV5-1 to TRBJ2-3; 8 positions match TRBD1. The CDR3 length is 18 residues. The J segment lost 7 bases and the V segment lost 4 bases, leaving 20 bases of the junction unmatched. The germline CDR1 and CDR2 sequences are SGHRS and YFSETQ.

This clone was counted ten times or more. The chain uses TRBV7-2 and TRBJ2-3, with TRBD2 matching 9 bases. The trim removed 8 bases at V and 1 base at J, leaving 4 bases unmatched. This CDR3 spans 14 amino acids. Germline V lookup: CDR1 SGHTA, CDR2 FQGNSA. CDR3 protein: CASLGTSRTDTQYF. The CDR3, as DNA: TGTGCCAGCCTAGGGACTAGCCGCACAGATACGCAGTATTTT. The variable domain in full, completed from reference TRBV7-2 and TRBJ2-3, reads GAGVSQSPSNKVTEKGKDVELRCDPISGHTALYWYRQSLGQGLEFLIYFQGNSAPDKSGLPSDRFSAERTGGSVSTLTIQRTQQEDSAVYLCASLGTSRTDTQYFGPGTRLTVL.

This clone has a handful of counts. The rearrangement uses TRBV5-5 and TRBJ2-3, with 12 bases aligning to TRBD2. The CDR3 is 16 amino acids. V lost 2 bases, J lost 6 bases, and 7 bases stayed unmatched. Germline V CDR1 and CDR2: SGHKS, YYEKEE (reference sequence). DNA for the CDR3: TGTGCCAGCAGCTTCGGACTAGCGGGATTTGGTGATACGCAGTATTTT. This sequence encodes CASSFGLAGFGDTQYF.

This chain connects TRBV9 to TRBJ2-3; 8 positions match TRBD2. Germline trimming cut 1 base from V and 2 bases from J; bases unmatched to any gene: 9. This CDR3 has 17 residues. Per germline, CDR1 SGDLS and CDR2 YYNGEE. DNA for the CDR3: TGTGCCAGCAGCGTAACGGGAGGGCTACAGGACACAGATACGCAGTATTTT. Translating gives CASSVTGGLQDTDTQYF.

The chain is built from TRBV7-3 and TRBJ2-2; 13 bases are a match to TRBD2. The CDR3 runs 13 residues. J gave up 7 bases and V 10 bases, and 3 bases lay outside the gene matches. The germline V gene has CDR1 SGHTA and CDR2 FQGTGA. CDR3 protein: CAIGTSGVGELFF. As DNA, the CDR3 is TGTGCCATAGGGACTAGCGGGGTCGGGGAGCTGTTTTTT.

This clone was observed a few times. This sequence joins TRBV7-9 and TRBJ1-3; TRBD1 is a possible D gene (6 bases). The CDR3 runs to 16 residues. CDR1 and CDR2 from the germline V gene are SEHNR and FQNEAQ (reference sequence). Trimming shortened V by 2 bases and J by 2 bases, and 13 bases separated the two germline ends. The CDR3 here is CASSLTGSRTGNTIYF. Written as DNA, the CDR3 is TGTGCCAGCAGCTTAACAGGGTCCAGGACTGGAAACACCATATATTTT.

The gene calls are TRBV7-2 and TRBJ1-5; D remains ambiguous. The CDR3 contains 13 residues. The germline V gene has CDR1 SGHTA and CDR2 FQGNSA. The germline V and J ends were trimmed by 1 base and 5 bases, with 6 bases remaining between them. CDR3 sequence reads: CASSLVRDQPQHF. The CDR3 DNA follows: TGTGCCAGCAGCTTAGTTCGGGATCAGCCCCAGCATTTT.

The chain uses TRBV28 and TRBJ2-7; TRBD1 aligns across 8 bases. The length of the CDR3 is 15 residues. The germline V gene encodes CDR1 MDHEN and CDR2 SYDVKM. V lost 0 bases to trimming and J lost 2 bases; unmatched junction nucleotides: 3. The CDR3 here is CASSLWGQAAYEQYF. CDR3 in DNA: TGTGCCAGCAGTTTATGGGGACAGGCCGCCTACGAGCAGTACTTC.

This clone was observed a handful of times. This chain uses TRBV11-2 with TRBJ1-1; D perhaps matches TRBD1 (5 bases). Trimming took off 0 bases at V and 8 bases at J, with 13 bases between the two ends. The CDR3 runs 14 residues. Germline assignment: CDR1 SGHAT and CDR2 FQNNGV. CDR3 DNA sequence: TGTGCCAGCAGCTTAGATCCGGCAGGGAAGGAAGCTTTCTTT. Protein sequence: CASSLDPAGKEAFF.

The chain recombines TRBV19 with TRBJ2-1, with 11 bases that match TRBD2. Germline CDR1 LNHDA, CDR2 SQIVND (reference sequence). This CDR3 spans 14 amino acids. V dropped 6 bases and J dropped 9; count of bases not matched to a gene: 7. CDR3 sequence: CASSRTGTSGEQFF. The CDR3 DNA reads TGTGCCAGTAGCCGTACGGGGACTAGCGGTGAGCAGTTCTTC.

The V gene is TRBV7-2, the J gene TRBJ2-7; 8 nucleotides match TRBD1. The length of the CDR3 is 16 residues. Germline assignment: CDR1 SGHTA and CDR2 FQGNSA. J lost 5 bases, V lost 1 base, and 10 bases had no gene match. The CDR3 DNA reads TGTGCCAGCAGCTTAGGGGTACAGGGGGTTATCGACGAGCAGTACTTC. Translated, it gives CASSLGVQGVIDEQYF.

This sequence joins TRBV7-8 and TRBJ2-3; a weak D match, TRBD2 (6 bases). The CDR3 contains 14 residues. Trimming pared 4 bases from V and 0 bases from J, leaving 8 bases between. CDR1 is SGHVS and CDR2 is FQNEAQ in the germline V gene. DNA for the CDR3: TGTGCCAGCAGCTCAAGCGGGAGCACAGATACGCAGTATTTT. Residues: CASSSSGSTDTQYF.

The chain is built from TRBV6-5 and TRBJ2-3; D gene uncertain. This CDR3 is built from 14 residues. The V end lost 0 bases, the J end lost 5 bases, and 9 bases lay between the germline ends. Per germline, CDR1 MNHEY and CDR2 SVGAGI. The CDR3 sequence: CASSYSGRGDTQYF. DNA for the CDR3: TGTGCCAGCAGTTACTCAGGCAGAGGAGATACGCAGTATTTT.

V is TRBV21-1 and J is TRBJ1-5; the D call in the table, TRBD1, was not verified against the DNA. TRBV21-1 represents a pseudogene. The CDR3 runs 13 residues. The CDR3 sequence: CASSKSRGPPQHF. The CDR3 DNA follows: TGTGCCAGCAGCAAATCGAGGGGGCCGCCCCAGCATTTT.

This chain connects TRBV29-1 to TRBJ2-6, with TRBD1 identical over 11 bases. Germline V gene sequence: CDR1 SQVTM, CDR2 ANQGSEA. The V segment lost 6 bases and the J segment 1 base; nucleotides outside the gene matches: 2. The CDR3 is 15 residues long. The CDR3 reads CSVGTGGSGANVLTF. CDR3 DNA: TGCAGCGTGGGGACAGGGGGTTCTGGGGCCAACGTCCTGACTTTC. The full variable domain, with the rest looked up from reference TRBV29-1 and TRBJ2-6, is SAVISQKPSRDICQRGTSLTIQCQVDSQVTMMFWYRQQPGQSLTLIATANQGSEATYESGFVIDKFPISRPNLTFSTLTVSNMSPEDSSIYLCSVGTGGSGANVLTFGAGSRLTVL.

The chain is built from TRBV29-1 and TRBJ2-7, with TRBD2 as a possible D gene (7 bases). The V gene lost 4 bases and the J gene lost 6 bases, with 10 bases spanning the gap. The length of the CDR3 is 11 residues. Germline CDR1 SQVTM, CDR2 ANQGSEA. CDR3 DNA: TGCAGCGTTGTAGGGGGGGGCGAGCAGTACTTC. It yields the protein CSVVGGGEQYF.

This clone was detected only a few times. This rearrangement joins TRBV25-1 to TRBJ2-7, with TRBD1 matching 7 bases. Germline loops: CDR1 MGHDK, CDR2 SYGVNS. V dropped 8 bases and J dropped 3; count of bases not matched to a gene: 19. This CDR3 comprises 17 residues. The CDR3 coding sequence is TGTGCCAGCGGTCGAAACAGGGGAGACCCGATGATCTACGAGCAGTACTTC. This gives the protein CASGRNRGDPMIYEQYF.

J is TRBJ2-5 and V is TRBV5-4; TRBD1 is a possible D gene (7 bases). Trimming cost V 4 bases and J 2 bases, with 21 bases left between them. The CDR3 spans 17 residues. Germline values: CDR1 SGHNT, CDR2 YYREEE (reference sequence). CDR3 residues: CASSLVGRGAIQETQYF. CDR3 bases: TGTGCCAGCAGCCTTGTCGGCAGGGGGGCGATTCAAGAGACCCAGTACTTC.

The chain employs TRBV5-1 and TRBJ2-6; a weak D match, TRBD1 (6 bases). The V gene lost 3 bases and the J gene lost 3 bases, with 16 bases spanning the gap. CDR1 and CDR2 (germline): SGHRS, YFSETQ. The CDR3 covers 17 residues. CDR3 loop: CASSSGHGQDGANVLTF. In nucleotides, the CDR3 is TGCGCCAGCAGCTCGGGACACGGGCAGGATGGGGCCAACGTCCTGACTTTC.

This clone occurred a few times. The V call is TRBV30, the J call TRBJ1-5, with a tentative D call TRBD1 (6 bases). Looked up from germline, CDR1 is GTSNPN and CDR2 is SVGIG (reference sequence). Trimming shortened V by 4 bases and J by 5 bases, and 15 bases separated the two germline ends. The CDR3 is 14 amino acids. CDR3 bases: TGTGCCTGGAACCCCCGGGACACCTATCAGCCCCAGCATTTT. Amino acid sequence: CAWNPRDTYQPQHF. Filled out from reference TRBV30 and TRBJ1-5, the complete variable domain reads SQTIHQWPATLVQPVGSPLSLECTVEGTSNPNLYWYRQAAGRGLQLLFYSVGIGQISSEVPQNLSASRPQDRQFILSSKKLLLSDSGFYLCAWNPRDTYQPQHFGDGTRLSIL.